The clone carrying this T cell receptor beta chain was detected a few times. Then a second PCR, running roughly 7 to 11 cycles, was carried out with a sample-barcoded 5' primer and a J-beta primer mix. Each cDNA was tagged by a template-switch adaptor containing 12 random nucleotides. TCRdb redid the calling of the 5' RACE reads with MiXCR, one entry per CDR3 protein. This table has approximately 680,000 distinct CDR3 sequences, 32% appearing once. The data derive from a study of blood T cells in healthy people across ages. Extractions gave at least 5 micrograms of total RNA per sample. Sequenced: blood. This clonotype originated in a woman older than 75 in good health.

The CDR3 DNA follows: TGCAGTGCTAGAGATCCCTCCTACAATGAGCAGTTCTTC. This translates into CSARDPSYNEQFF. The V and J genes are TRBV20-1 and TRBJ2-1, with D unclear. Germline V CDR1 and CDR2: DFQATT, SNEGSKA (reference sequence). The CDR3 length is 13 residues. Trimming removed 0 bases at V and 0 bases at J, with 3 bases between.